These T cell receptor beta chains were read from a single sample in a study of CD8 T cells in Susac syndrome. A single record per CDR3 protein comes from TCRdb applying MiXCR to the immunoSEQ multiplex PCR reads. The sample includes some 450,000 distinct CDR3 sequences, roughly 85% of them seen just once. Sequenced input: CD8+ T cells from PBMCs. The receptors were sampled from a human donor with multiple sclerosis. CDR3s include the opening cysteine and the closing phenylalanine or tryptophan. Fields, in order: V gene, clone size, D gene, J gene, CDR3 DNA, CDR3 protein. The D gene is left open where the match is weak. Size values are once, few and many counts, or a class for expanded clones, and some rows have none.

>TRBV4-1|.|.|TRBJ2-1
TGCGCCAGCAGCCAAGTCCCCCTGGGCTCCTACAATGAGCAGTTCTTC
CASSQVPLGSYNEQFF
>TRBV27|.|TRBD2|TRBJ2-3
TGTGCCAGCAGTCTCCCGGGACTAGGCCCCACAGATACGCAGTATTTT
CASSLPGLGPTDTQYF
>TRBV27|.|TRBD2|TRBJ2-1
TGTGCCAGCAGTTTTACTAGCGGGGGGGCCTACAATGAGCAGTTCTTC
CASSFTSGGAYNEQFF
>TRBV4-1|once|.|TRBJ1-1
TGCGTCAGCAGCCGACATACGGAGTTGAACACTGAAGCTTTCTTT
CVSSRHTELNTEAFF
>TRBV29-1|once|.|TRBJ2-7
TGCGGCGTTGAAGACCCCCAGGTTTCCTACGAGCAGTACTTC
CGVEDPQVSYEQYF
>TRBV28|.|.|TRBJ2-7
TGTGCCAGCAGTTGGGGCCTGGGGGATCAATACGAGCAGTACTTC
CASSWGLGDQYEQYF
>TRBV12-3/TRBV12-4|.|.|TRBJ1-1
TGTGCCAGCAGTCCCCCCGAGGTAGGGAACACTGAAGCTTTCTTT
CASSPPEVGNTEAFF
>TRBV7-6|.|.|TRBJ1-4
TGTGCCAGCAGCCCCCCAGTCGGGCTCGGTGAAAAACTGTTTTTT
CASSPPVGLGEKLFF
>TRBV10-2|once|TRBD1|TRBJ1-5
TGCGCCAGCAGTGACCCGCAGGGGGGCTGGGGCAATCAGCCCCAGCATTTT
CASSDPQGGWGNQPQHF
>TRBV4-1|.|.|TRBJ2-7
TGCGCCAGCAGCCAGGGCCAGACCTTCTACGAGCAGTACTTC
CASSQGQTFYEQYF
>TRBV7-4|.|TRBD1|TRBJ1-1
TGTGCCAGCAGCCACCGCAGGGGTACAGGGGGAACTGAAGCTTTCTTT
CASSHRRGTGGTEAFF
>TRBV27|.|TRBD2|TRBJ2-1
TGTGCCAGCAGTGAAACTAGCGTCCCGATTTACAATGAGCAGTTCTTC
CASSETSVPIYNEQFF
>TRBV20-1|.|.|TRBJ2-7
TGCAGTGCTAGAGATGAGCGGGACAGCTCCTACGAGCAGTACTTC
CSARDERDSSYEQYF
>TRBV5-4|.|.|TRBJ2-7
TGTGCCAGCAGCTTGAGTGGGCGTCCTGTCTCCTACGAGCAGTACTTC
CASSLSGRPVSYEQYF
>TRBV5-6|.|.|TRBJ1-2
TGTGCCAGCAGCTTGGCCGCTTCAGGGCTCGGCTATGGCTACACCTTC
CASSLAASGLGYGYTF
>TRBV6-5|.|.|TRBJ2-1
TGTGCCAGCAGTTACAGCCCAGGGGGGTACAATGAGCAGTTCTTC
CASSYSPGGYNEQFF
>TRBV5-1|.|.|TRBJ1-1
TGTGCCAGCAGTTTCAGGGGAGAGAACACTGAAGCTTTCTTT
CASSFRGENTEAFF
>TRBV5-1|.|.|TRBJ1-5
TGCGCCAGCGGCCCAACGGACAGCAATCAGCCCCAGCATTTT
CASGPTDSNQPQHF
>TRBV29-1|.|TRBD1|TRBJ2-1
TGCAGCGTTGAGGGGACAGGGGGCGACCACAATGAGCAGTTCTTC
CSVEGTGGDHNEQFF
>TRBV15|.|.|TRBJ2-5
TGTGCCACCAGCAGAGATTCCTCTTTCGAGACCCAGTACTTC
CATSRDSSFETQYF
>TRBV2|.|TRBD2|TRBJ2-1
TGTGCCAGCAGTGAGCTAGCGGATGAGCAGTTCTTC
CASSELADEQFF
>TRBV4-1|.|.|TRBJ1-3
TGCGCCAGCAGCCAAGCCGACCAAGGGGGGGCTGGAAACACCATATATTTT
CASSQADQGGAGNTIYF
>TRBV11-2|.|.|TRBJ2-7
TGTGCCAGCTTAGAGTTCGAAACAGAGCAGTACTTC
CASLEFETEQYF
>TRBV12-3/TRBV12-4|.|.|TRBJ2-1
TGTGCCCTAGCAGGTGGGGAGCAAGTCTCCTACAATGAGCAGTTCTTC
CALAGGEQVSYNEQFF
>TRBV4-1|.|.|TRBJ1-1
TGCGCCAGCAGCCAAGAAATATGGGGTTTTGGTGAAGCTTTCTTT
CASSQEIWGFGEAFF
>TRBV28|few|TRBD1|TRBJ1-1
TGTGCCACGGAGGACAGGGGCGGGACTGAAGCTTTCTTT
CATEDRGGTEAFF
>TRBV7-9|.|.|TRBJ1-1
TGTGCCAGCAGCTTGAGTCAAGAGATCGGGACTGAAGTTTTCTTT
CASSLSQEIGTEVFF
>TRBV27|.|.|TRBJ2-3
TGTGCCAGCAGTTTTGGGGCAGGGGTAGATACGCAGTATTTT
CASSFGAGVDTQYF
>TRBV5-1|.|TRBD2|TRBJ2-1
TGCGCCAGCAGCTCCTTTCGCGGGGGCAATGAGCAGTTCTTC
CASSSFRGGNEQFF
>TRBV27|.|.|TRBJ2-4
TGTGCCAGCAGGAGAGACATTCAGTACTTC
CASRRDIQYF
>TRBV29-1|once|.|TRBJ2-7
TGCAGCGTTTGGGTATCCTACGAGCAGTACTTC
CSVWVSYEQYF
>TRBV30|.|TRBD1|TRBJ2-1
TGTGCCTGGAGTGGGCGCGTGGACAGGCCTTACAATGAGCAGTTCTTC
CAWSGRVDRPYNEQFF
>TRBV27|.|.|TRBJ2-2
TGTGCCAGCAGTTTGATTCAGGGGACCGGGGAGCTGTTTTTT
CASSLIQGTGELFF
>TRBV27|.|.|TRBJ2-1
TGTGCCAGCAGTTCTTTAAGATACAATGAGCAGTTCTTC
CASSSLRYNEQFF
>TRBV7-9|.|TRBD1|TRBJ1-1
TGTGCCAGCAGCCCCGTAGGGGGCGATGAAGCTTTCTTT
CASSPVGGDEAFF
>TRBV28|.|.|TRBJ1-2
TGTGCCAGCAGTTTCGTGGGGGCATACACCTTC
CASSFVGAYTF
>TRBV6-1|.|.|TRBJ2-7
TGTGCCAGCAGCAACAGGCACCTCTCCTACGAGCAGTACTTC
CASSNRHLSYEQYF
>TRBV20-1|.|.|TRBJ2-1
TGCAGTGCTAGAGACATTGAGGGTATGGCCTACAATGAGCAGTTCTTC
CSARDIEGMAYNEQFF
>TRBV11-2|.|.|TRBJ1-5
TGTGCCAGCAGCGACCCCGGGACAACCGATCAGCCCCAGCATTTT
CASSDPGTTDQPQHF
>TRBV5-1|.|.|TRBJ1-1
TGCGCCAGCAGCTTGGAAGATTGGGGTATGAACACTGAAGCTTTCTTT
CASSLEDWGMNTEAFF
>TRBV7-9|.|.|TRBJ2-1
TGTGCCAGCAGCCCCATAGGGAGCTCCTACAATGAGCAGTTCTTC
CASSPIGSSYNEQFF
>TRBV20-1|.|.|TRBJ1-5
TGCAGTGCTAGATCGGACTTCAATCAGCCCCAGCATTTT
CSARSDFNQPQHF
>TRBV5-1|.|TRBD1|TRBJ2-3
TGCGCCAGCAGCCACCGACAGGGGGCAGATACGCAGTATTTT
CASSHRQGADTQYF
>TRBV19|.|.|TRBJ1-1
TGTGCCAGTAGTATCTCGCTGATGAACACTGAAGCTTTCTTT
CASSISLMNTEAFF
>TRBV12-5|.|.|TRBJ1-2
TGTGCTAGTGCCTTAGAGAACTATGGCTACACCTTC
CASALENYGYTF
>TRBV6-1|.|TRBD2|TRBJ2-5
TGTGCCAGCAGTCCCCGGGACGGGGGGAATCAAGAGACCCAGTACTTC
CASSPRDGGNQETQYF
>TRBV12-3/TRBV12-4|.|.|TRBJ2-1
TGTGCCAGCAGGTACAGGGACAATGAGCAGTTCTTC
CASRYRDNEQFF
>TRBV10-2|.|.|TRBJ2-2
TGCGCCAGCGTGGACTCGTACACCGGGGAGCTGTTTTTT
CASVDSYTGELFF
>TRBV29-1|.|.|TRBJ2-1
TGCAGCGTTGAAGAGGGGAACTACAATGAGCAGTTCTTC
CSVEEGNYNEQFF
>TRBV5-4|once|.|TRBJ2-1
TGTGCCAGCAGCTTGGATAGGACGCGACAGAGGCCGCCGCACAATGAGCAGTTCTTC
CASSLDRTRQRPPHNEQFF
>TRBV9|.|.|TRBJ1-4
TGTGCCAGCAGCGGCTCAGGGGCGGTTAATGAAAAACTGTTTTTT
CASSGSGAVNEKLFF
>TRBV25-1|few|TRBD2|TRBJ2-7
TGTGCCAGCAGTGAAACGCTAGCGGCCGAGCAGTACTTC
CASSETLAAEQYF
>TRBV10-2|.|.|TRBJ2-5
TGCGCCACCATGGGGCTACATCAAGAGACCCAGTACTTC
CATMGLHQETQYF
>TRBV7-9|.|TRBD1|TRBJ1-2
TGTGCCAGCAGCCCGAACCGGGACAGGGCCTATGGCTACACCTTC
CASSPNRDRAYGYTF
>TRBV30|.|.|TRBJ1-1
TGTGCCTGGGGGGAACAGGGTGTCACTGAAGCTTTCTTT
CAWGEQGVTEAFF